This TCR beta chain was identified during a study of HIV-infected patients and healthy controls. Alpha and beta constant-region primers primed reverse transcription of around 500 ng RNA. Separate chain-specific third strand synthesis with multiplexing indices produced the alpha and beta libraries. MiXCR was run by TCRdb on the 5' RACE reads, yielding one entry per CDR3 protein. The sample has some 19,000 distinct CDR3 sequences, 10% seen once. All unsorted peripheral T cells were captured because whole blood was used without fractionation. RNA came from about 2.5 ml of peripheral blood. There are many counts of this clonotype. Trimming removed 5 bases from V and 1 base from J; junction bases left unmatched: 4. The CDR3 runs to 14 residues.

The sequence was obtained from an adult in good health. V gene TRBV12-3 or TRBV12-4 combines with J gene TRBJ2-5, with 7 nucleotides matching TRBD1. Sequencing was performed on blood. The CDR3 loop is CASSKGQLQETQYF. The CDR3 DNA sequence: TGTGCCAGCAGTAAGGGACAGCTCCAAGAGACCCAGTACTTC.